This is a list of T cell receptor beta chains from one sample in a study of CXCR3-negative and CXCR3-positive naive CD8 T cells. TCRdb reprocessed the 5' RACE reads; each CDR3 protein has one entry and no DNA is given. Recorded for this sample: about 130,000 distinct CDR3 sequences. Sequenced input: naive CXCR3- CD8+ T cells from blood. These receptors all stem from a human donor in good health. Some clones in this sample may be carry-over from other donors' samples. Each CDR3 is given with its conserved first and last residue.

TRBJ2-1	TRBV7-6	CASSLGYSGSRNEQFF
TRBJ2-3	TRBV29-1	CSAGLAGVLDTQYF
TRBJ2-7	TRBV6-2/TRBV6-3	CASSNSGTVYEQYF
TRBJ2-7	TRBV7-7	CASSPTLGGGGEQYF
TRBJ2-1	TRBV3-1	CASSHVAWHNEQFF
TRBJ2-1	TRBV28	CASSLSQGGSYNEQFF
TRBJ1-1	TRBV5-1	CASSQGGERNTEAFF
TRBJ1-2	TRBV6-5	CASSYWDGQSPNYGYTF
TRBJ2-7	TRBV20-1	CSASGAYEQYF
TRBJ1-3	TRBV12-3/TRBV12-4	CASSQQSSGNTIYF
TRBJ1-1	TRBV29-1	CSVEYDTEAFF
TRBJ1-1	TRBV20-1	CSAPLQPGQGWNTEAFF
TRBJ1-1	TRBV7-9	CASSGTVDTDTEAFF
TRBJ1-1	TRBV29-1	CSVGWAGGAEAFF
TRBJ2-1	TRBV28	CASRGSSGGADEQFF
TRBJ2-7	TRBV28	CASSSRGTNYEQYF
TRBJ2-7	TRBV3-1	CASSQELEVEQYF
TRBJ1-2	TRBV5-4	CASTPPGRVNYGYTF
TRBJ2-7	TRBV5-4	CASSLVLGTGNYEQYF
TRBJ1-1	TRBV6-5	CASSPFLGGTEAFF
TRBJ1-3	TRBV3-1	CASSQDRVTGLNTIYF
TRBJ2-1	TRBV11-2	CASSLGPDGEQFF
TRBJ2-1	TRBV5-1	CASSLDWAGSSYNEQFF
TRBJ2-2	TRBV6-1	CASHWPSGGPNTGELFF
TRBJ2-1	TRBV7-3	CASRLSGGHYNEQFF
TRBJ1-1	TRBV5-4	CASSLVGVVYAKNTEAFF
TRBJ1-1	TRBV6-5	CASSWDRMNTEAFF
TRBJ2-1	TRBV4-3	CASSQSVEGRDPSNEQFF
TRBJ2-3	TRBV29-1	CSVEAGVADTQYF
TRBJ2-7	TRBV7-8	CASSSRSYEQYF
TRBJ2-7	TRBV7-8	CASSLWGLAGSDEQYF
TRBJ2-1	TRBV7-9	CASSATGGKSYNEQFF
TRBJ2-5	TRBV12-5	CASGLSGAHQETQYF
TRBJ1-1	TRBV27	CASSSHRGYTEAFF
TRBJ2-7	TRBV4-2	CASSPLLAGDRIPEQYF
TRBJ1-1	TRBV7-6	CASSLYVLGDTEAFF
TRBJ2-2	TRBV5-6	CASSLPQGAAGELFF
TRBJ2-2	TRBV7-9	CAVPGETSHTGELFF
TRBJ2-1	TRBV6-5	CASSYGVTYNEQFF
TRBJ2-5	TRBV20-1	CSARDILAGDETQYF
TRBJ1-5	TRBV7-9	CASGDGNQPQHF
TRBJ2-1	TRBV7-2	CASCPTSGNSEQFF
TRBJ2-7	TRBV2	CASSEAEGPYEQYF
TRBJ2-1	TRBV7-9	CASSPSSGSSYNEQFF
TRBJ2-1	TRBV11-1	CASSPRGVVAYNEQFF
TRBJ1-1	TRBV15	CATSRVGNTEAFF
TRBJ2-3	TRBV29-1	CSYVAGTYTDTQYF
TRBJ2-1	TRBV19	CASSITGGPFDEQFF
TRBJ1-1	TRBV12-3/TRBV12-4	CASRGQGMNTEAFF
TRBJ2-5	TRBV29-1	CSVEGMRGGPGETQYF
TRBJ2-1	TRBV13	CASSLRISEQFF
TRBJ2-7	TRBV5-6	CASSFWGAGYEQYF
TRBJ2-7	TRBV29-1	CSVNTGHSAYEQYF
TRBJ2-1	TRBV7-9	CASSTTRAGDYNEQFF
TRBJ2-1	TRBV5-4	CASSLEYLAGSPRPDNEQFF